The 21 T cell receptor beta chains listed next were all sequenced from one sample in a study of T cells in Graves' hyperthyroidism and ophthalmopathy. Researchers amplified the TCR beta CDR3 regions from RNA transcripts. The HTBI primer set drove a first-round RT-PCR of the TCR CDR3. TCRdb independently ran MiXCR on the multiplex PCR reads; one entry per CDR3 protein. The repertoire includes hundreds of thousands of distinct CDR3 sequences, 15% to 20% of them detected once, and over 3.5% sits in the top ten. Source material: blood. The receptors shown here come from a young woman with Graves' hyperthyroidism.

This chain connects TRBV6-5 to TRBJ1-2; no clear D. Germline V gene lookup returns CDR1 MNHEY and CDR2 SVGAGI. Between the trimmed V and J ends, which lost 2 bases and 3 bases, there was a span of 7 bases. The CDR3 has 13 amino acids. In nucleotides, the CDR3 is TGTGCCAGCAGTTACACAGCCTACTATGGCTACACCTTC. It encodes CASSYTAYYGYTF.

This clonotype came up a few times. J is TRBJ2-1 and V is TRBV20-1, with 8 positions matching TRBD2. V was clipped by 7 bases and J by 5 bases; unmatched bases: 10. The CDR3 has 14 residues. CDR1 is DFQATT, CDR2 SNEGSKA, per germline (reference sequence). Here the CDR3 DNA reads TGCAGTGTAGCGGGGACCTCGGCGGACAATGAGCAGTTCTTC. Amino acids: CSVAGTSADNEQFF.

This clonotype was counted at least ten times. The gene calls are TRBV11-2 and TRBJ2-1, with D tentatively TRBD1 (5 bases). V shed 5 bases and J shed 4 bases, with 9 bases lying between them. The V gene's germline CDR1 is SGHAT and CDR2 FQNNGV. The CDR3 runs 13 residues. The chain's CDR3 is CASSATGYNEQFF. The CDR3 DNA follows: TGTGCCAGCAGCGCCACAGGTTACAATGAGCAGTTCTTC.

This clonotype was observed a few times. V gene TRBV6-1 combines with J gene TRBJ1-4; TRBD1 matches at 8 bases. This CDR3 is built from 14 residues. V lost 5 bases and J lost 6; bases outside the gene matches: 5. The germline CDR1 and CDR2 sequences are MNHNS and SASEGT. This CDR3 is CASSLPGQDEKLFF. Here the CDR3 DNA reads TGTGCCAGCAGTCTCCCGGGACAGGATGAAAAACTGTTTTTT.

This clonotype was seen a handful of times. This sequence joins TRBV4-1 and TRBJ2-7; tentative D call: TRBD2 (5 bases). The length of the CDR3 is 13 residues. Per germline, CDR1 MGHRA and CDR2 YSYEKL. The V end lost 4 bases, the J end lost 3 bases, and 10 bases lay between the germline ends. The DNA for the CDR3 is TGCGCCAGCAGCCCGGACTCGAACTACGAGCAGTACTTC. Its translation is CASSPDSNYEQYF.

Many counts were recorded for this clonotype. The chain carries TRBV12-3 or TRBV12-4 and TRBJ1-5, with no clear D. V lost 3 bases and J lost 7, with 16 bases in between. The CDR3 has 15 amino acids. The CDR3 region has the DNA TGTGCCAGCAGTTTCGCTGGCCGGGCAGGACAGCCCCAGCATTTT. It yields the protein CASSFAGRAGQPQHF.

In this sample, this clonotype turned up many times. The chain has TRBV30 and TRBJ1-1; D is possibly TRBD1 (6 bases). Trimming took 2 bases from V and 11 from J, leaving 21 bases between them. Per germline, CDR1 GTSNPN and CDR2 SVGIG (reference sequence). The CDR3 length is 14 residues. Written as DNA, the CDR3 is TGTGCCTGGAGTTGGGTAGGGGGGTCTTTCGAGGCTTTCTTT. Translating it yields CAWSWVGGSFEAFF.

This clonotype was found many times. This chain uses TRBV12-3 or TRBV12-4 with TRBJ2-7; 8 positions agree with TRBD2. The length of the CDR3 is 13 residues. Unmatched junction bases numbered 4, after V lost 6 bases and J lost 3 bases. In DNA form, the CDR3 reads TGTGCCAGCAGCTTGGGACTAGACTACGAGCAGTACTTC. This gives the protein CASSLGLDYEQYF.

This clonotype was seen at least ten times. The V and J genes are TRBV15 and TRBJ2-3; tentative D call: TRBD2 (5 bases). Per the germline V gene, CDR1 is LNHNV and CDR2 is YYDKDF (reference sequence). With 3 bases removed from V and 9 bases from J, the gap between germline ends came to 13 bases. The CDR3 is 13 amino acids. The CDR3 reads CATSRATRGTQYF. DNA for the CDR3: TGTGCCACCAGCAGGGCCACGAGAGGGACGCAGTATTTT.

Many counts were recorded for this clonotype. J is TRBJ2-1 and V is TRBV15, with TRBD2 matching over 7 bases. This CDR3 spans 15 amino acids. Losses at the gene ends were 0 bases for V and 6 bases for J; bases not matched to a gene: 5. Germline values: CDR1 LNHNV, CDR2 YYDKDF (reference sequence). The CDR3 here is CATSRDWPSGNEQFF. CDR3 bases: TGTGCCACCAGCAGAGATTGGCCTAGCGGCAATGAGCAGTTCTTC.

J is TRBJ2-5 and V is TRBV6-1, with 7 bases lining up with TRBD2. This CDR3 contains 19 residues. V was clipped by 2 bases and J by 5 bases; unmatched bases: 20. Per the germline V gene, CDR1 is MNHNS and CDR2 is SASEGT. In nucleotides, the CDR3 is TGTGCCAGCAGTGAACATTTTGGTATAGCGGGTCCCTCCCAGGAGACCCAGTACTTC. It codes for CASSEHFGIAGPSQETQYF.

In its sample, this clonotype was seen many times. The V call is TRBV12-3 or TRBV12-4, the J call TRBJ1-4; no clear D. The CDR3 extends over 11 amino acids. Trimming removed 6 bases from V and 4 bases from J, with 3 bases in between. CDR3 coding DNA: TGTGCCAGCAGCTATAATGAAAAACTGTTTTTT. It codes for CASSYNEKLFF.

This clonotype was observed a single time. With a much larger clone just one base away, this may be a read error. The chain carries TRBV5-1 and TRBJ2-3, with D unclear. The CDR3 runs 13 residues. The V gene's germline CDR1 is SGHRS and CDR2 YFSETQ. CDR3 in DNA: TGCGCCAGCAGCCTATCTTATTCAGATACGCGGTATTTT. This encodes CASSLSYSDTRYF.

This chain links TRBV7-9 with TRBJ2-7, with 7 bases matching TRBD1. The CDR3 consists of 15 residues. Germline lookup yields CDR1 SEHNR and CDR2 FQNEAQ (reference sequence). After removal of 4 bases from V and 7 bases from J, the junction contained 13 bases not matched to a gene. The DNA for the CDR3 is TGTGCCAGCAGCTCCGGGACAGAGAAACCCCTAGAGCAGTACTTC. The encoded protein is CASSSGTEKPLEQYF.

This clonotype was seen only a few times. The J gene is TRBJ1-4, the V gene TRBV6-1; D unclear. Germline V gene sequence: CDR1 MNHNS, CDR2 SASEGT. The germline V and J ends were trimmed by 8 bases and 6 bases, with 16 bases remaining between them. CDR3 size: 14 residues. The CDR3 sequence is CASSVIVGDEKLFF. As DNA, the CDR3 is TGTGCCAGCTCAGTAATTGTGGGTGATGAAAAACTGTTTTTT.

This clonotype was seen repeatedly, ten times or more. CDR3 in amino acids: CASSFALSGDYNEQFF. Here the CDR3 DNA reads TGCGCCAGCAGCTTCGCTTTAAGCGGGGACTACAATGAGCAGTTCTTC. The V and J genes are TRBV5-1 and TRBJ2-1; 7 bases are shared with TRBD2. V lost 2 bases and J lost 3; bases outside the gene matches: 8. The length of the CDR3 is 16 residues. Germline V gene lookup returns CDR1 SGHRS and CDR2 YFSETQ.

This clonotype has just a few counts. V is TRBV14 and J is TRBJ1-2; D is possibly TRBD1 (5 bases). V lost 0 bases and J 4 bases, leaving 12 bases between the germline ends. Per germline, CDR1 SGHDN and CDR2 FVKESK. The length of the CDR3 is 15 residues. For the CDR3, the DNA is TGTGCCAGCAGCCAAGATGGAAGGGGTATCTATGGCTACACCTTC. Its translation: CASSQDGRGIYGYTF.

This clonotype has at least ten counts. CDR3 sequence (DNA): TGTGCCAGCAGTTCGGAGGGGGCAGGGGACCCCGCCGAGCAGTACTTC. This codes for CASSSEGAGDPAEQYF. The chain recombines TRBV2 with TRBJ2-7; tentatively, D is TRBD1 (7 bases). Trimming left V 5 bases short and J 6 bases short, with 23 bases between. This CDR3 has 16 amino acids. The V gene's germline CDR1 is SNHLY and CDR2 FYNNEI.

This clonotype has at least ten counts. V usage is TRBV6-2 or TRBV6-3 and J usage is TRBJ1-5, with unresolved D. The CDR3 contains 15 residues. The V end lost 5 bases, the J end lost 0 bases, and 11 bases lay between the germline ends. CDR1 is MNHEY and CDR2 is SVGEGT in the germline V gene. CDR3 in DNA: TGTGCCAGCAGTGACCAGTGGGATAGCAATCAGCCCCAGCATTTT. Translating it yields CASSDQWDSNQPQHF.

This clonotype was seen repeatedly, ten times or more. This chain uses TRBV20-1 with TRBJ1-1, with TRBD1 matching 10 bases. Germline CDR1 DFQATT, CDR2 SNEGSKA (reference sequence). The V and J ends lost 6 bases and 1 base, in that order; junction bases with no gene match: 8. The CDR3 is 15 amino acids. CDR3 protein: CSAMTGGMENTEAFF. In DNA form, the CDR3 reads TGCAGTGCCATGACAGGGGGCATGGAGAACACTGAAGCTTTCTTT.

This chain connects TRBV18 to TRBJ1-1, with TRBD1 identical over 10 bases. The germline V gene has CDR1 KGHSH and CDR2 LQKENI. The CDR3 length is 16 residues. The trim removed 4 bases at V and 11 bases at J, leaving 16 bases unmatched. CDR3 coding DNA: TGTGCCAGCTCACTCCGGCACGGACAGGGGGAAAGGTTTGCTTTCTTT. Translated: CASSLRHGQGERFAFF.